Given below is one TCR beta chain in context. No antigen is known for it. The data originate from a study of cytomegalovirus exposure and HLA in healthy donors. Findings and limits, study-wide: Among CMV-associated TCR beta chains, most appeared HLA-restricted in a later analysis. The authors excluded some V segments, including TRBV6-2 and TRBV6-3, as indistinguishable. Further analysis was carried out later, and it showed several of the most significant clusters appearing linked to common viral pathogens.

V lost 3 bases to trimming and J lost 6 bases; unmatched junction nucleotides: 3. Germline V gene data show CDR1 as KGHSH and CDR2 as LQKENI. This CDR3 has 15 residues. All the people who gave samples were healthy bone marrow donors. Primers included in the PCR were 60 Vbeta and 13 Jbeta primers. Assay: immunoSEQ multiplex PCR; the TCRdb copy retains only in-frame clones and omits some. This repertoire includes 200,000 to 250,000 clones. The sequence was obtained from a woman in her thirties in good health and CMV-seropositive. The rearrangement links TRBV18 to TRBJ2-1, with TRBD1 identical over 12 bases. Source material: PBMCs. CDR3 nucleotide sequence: TGTGCCAGCTCACCGGGACAGGGGGCATTCAATGAGCAGTTCTTC. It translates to CASSPGQGAFNEQFF.